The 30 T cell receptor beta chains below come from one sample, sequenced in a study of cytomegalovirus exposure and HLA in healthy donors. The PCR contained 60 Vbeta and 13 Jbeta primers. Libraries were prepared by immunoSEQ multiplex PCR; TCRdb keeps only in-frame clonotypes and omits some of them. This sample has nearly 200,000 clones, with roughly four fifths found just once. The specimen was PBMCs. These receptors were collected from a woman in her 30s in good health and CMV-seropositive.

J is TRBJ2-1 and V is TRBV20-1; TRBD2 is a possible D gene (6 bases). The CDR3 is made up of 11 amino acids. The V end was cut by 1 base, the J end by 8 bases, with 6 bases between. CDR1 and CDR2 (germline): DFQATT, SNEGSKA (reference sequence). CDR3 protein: CSARASDEQFF. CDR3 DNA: TGCAGTGCTAGAGCTAGCGATGAGCAGTTCTTC.

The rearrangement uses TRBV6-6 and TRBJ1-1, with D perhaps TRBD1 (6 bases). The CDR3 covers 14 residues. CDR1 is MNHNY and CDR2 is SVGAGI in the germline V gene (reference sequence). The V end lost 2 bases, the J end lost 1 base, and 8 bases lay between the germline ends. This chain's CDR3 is CASSYRRGNTEAFF. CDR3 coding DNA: TGTGCCAGCAGTTACCGCAGGGGGAACACTGAAGCTTTCTTT.

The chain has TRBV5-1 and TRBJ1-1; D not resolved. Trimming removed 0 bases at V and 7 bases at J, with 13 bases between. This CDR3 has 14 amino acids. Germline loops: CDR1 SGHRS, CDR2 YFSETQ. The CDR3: CASSLGAEYLEAFF. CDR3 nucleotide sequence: TGCGCCAGCAGCTTGGGTGCCGAGTACCTTGAAGCTTTCTTT.

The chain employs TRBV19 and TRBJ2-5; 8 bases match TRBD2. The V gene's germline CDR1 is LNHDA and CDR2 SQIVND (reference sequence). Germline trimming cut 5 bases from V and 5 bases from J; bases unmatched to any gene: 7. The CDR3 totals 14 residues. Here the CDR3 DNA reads TGTGCCAGTAGTTCGTCGGGAGGGCGGGAGACCCAGTACTTC. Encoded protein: CASSSSGGRETQYF. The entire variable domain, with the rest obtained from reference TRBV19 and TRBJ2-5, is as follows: DGGITQSPKYLFRKEGQNVTLSCEQNLNHDAMYWYRQDPGQGLRLIYYSQIVNDFQKGDIAEGYSVSREKKESFPLTVTSAQKNPTAFYLCASSSSGGRETQYFGPGTRLLVL.

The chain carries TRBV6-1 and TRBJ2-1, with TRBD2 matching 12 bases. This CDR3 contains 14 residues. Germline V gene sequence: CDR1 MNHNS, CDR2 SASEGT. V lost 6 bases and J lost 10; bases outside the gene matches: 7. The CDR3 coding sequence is TGTGCCAGCAGGCTGGGACTAGCGGGTGGGGAGCAGTTCTTC. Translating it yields CASRLGLAGGEQFF.

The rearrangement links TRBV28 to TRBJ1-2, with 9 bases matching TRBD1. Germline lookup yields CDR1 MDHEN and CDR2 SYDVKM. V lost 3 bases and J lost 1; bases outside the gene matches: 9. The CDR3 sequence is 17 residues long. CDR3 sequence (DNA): TGTGCCAGCAGTTTCCCGGGACAGGGTTGGGGTAACTATGGCTACACCTTC. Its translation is CASSFPGQGWGNYGYTF.

The chain's CDR3 is CASRPRGAGGYTF. CDR3 DNA sequence: TGTGCCAGCAGACCCAGGGGCGCCGGGGGCTACACCTTC. The gene calls are TRBV27 and TRBJ1-2, with a weak D call TRBD1 (6 bases). Germline V gene data show CDR1 as MNHEY and CDR2 as SMNVEV (reference sequence). Trimming shortened V by 6 bases and J by 8 bases, and 16 bases separated the two germline ends. This CDR3 has 13 residues.

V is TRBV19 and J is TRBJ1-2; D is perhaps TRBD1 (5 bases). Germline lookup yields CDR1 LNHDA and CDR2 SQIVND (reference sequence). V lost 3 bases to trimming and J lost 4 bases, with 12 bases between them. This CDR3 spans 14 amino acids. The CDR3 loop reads CASSILFDSYGYTF. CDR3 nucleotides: TGTGCCAGTAGTATCCTCTTTGACAGCTATGGCTACACCTTC.

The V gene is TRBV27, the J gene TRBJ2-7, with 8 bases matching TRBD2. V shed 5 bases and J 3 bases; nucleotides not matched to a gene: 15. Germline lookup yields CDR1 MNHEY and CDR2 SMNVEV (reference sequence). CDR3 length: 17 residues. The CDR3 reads CASSPGGARSRHYEQYF. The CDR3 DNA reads TGTGCCAGCAGTCCGGGAGGGGCCCGGAGTCGACACTACGAGCAGTACTTC.

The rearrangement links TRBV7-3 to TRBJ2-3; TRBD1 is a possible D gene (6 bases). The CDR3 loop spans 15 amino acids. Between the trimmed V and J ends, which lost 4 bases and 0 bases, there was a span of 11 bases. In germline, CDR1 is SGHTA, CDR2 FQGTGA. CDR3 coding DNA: TGTGCCAGCAGCTCCCTAGGACAGAGCACAGATACGCAGTATTTT. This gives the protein CASSSLGQSTDTQYF.

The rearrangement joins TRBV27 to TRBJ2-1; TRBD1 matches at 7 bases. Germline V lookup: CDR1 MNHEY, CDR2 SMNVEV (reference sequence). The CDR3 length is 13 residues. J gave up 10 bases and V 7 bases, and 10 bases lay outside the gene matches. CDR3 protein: CASNRQGEGEQFF. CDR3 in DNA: TGTGCCAGCAACAGACAGGGCGAGGGAGAGCAGTTCTTC.

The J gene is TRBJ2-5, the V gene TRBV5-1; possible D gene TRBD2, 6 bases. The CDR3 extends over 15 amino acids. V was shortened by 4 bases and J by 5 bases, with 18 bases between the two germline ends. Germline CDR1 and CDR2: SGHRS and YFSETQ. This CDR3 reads CASSTAGTGVETQYF. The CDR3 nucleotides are TGCGCCAGCAGCACGGCCGGGACGGGGGTGGAGACCCAGTACTTC.

In DNA form, the CDR3 reads TGTGCCAGCAGCACGCCAGGGGTAGCCAAAAACATTCAGTACTTC. It is translated as CASSTPGVAKNIQYF. The V gene is TRBV7-2, the J gene TRBJ2-4, with D tentatively TRBD1 (6 bases). With 5 bases removed from V and 0 bases from J, the gap between germline ends came to 11 bases. Germline loops: CDR1 SGHTA, CDR2 FQGNSA. CDR3 length: 15 residues.

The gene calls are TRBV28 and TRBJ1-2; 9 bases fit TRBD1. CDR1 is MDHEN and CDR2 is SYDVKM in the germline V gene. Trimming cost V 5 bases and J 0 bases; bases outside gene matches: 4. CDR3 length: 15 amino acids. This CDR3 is CASSLHRGPNYGYTF. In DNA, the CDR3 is TGTGCCAGCAGTCTCCACAGGGGGCCTAACTATGGCTACACCTTC.

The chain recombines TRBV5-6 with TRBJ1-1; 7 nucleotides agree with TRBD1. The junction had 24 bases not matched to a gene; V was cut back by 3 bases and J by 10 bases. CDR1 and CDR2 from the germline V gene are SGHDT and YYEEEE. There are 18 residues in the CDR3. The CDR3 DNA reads TGTGCCAGCAGCTCAATAACAGGGATCGTAAGGGGGCGGTTCTTAGCTTTCTTT. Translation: CASSSITGIVRGRFLAFF.

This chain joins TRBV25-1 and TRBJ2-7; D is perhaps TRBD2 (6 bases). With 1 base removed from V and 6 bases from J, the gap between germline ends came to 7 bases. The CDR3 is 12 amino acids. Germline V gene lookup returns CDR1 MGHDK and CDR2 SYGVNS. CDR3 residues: CASSESTSEQYF. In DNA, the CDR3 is TGTGCCAGCAGTGAATCGACTAGCGAGCAGTACTTC.

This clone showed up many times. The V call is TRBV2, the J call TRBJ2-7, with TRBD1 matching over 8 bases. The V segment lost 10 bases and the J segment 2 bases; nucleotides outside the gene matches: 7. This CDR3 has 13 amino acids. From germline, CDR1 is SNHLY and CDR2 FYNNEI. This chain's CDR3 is CANDGQGPYEQYF. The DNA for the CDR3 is TGTGCCAACGACGGACAGGGTCCCTACGAGCAGTACTTC.

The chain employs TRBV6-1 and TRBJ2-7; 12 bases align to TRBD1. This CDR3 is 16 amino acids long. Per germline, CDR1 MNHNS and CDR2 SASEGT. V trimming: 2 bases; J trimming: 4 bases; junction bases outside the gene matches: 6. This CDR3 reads CASSEYGGQGAYEQYF. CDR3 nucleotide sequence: TGTGCCAGCAGTGAATATGGGGGACAGGGGGCGTACGAGCAGTACTTC.

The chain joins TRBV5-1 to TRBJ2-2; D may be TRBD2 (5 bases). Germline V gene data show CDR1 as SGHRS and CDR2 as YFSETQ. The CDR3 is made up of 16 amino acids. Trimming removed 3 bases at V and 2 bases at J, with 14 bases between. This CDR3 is CASSYSGLENTGELFF. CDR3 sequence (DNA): TGCGCCAGCAGCTACTCCGGACTGGAAAACACCGGGGAGCTGTTTTTT.

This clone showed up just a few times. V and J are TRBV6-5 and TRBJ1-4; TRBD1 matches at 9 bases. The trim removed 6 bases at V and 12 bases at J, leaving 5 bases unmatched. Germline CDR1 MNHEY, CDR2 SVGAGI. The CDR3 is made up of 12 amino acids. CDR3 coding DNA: TGTGCCAGCAGACAAGGGGACAGGGAACTGTTTTTT. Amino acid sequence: CASRQGDRELFF.

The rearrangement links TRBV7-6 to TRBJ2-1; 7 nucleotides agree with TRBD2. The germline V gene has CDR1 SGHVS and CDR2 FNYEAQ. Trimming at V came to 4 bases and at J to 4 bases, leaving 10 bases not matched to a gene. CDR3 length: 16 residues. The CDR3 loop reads CASSSGGWGPYNEQFF. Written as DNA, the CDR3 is TGTGCCAGCAGCTCGGGAGGTTGGGGTCCATACAATGAGCAGTTCTTC.

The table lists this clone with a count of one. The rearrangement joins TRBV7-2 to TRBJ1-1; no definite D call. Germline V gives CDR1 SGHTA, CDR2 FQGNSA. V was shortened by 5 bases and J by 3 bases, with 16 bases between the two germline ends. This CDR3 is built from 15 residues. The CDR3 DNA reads TGTGCCAGCAGCCCCCCCGGGTCCCGATACACTGAAGCTTTCTTT. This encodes CASSPPGSRYTEAFF.

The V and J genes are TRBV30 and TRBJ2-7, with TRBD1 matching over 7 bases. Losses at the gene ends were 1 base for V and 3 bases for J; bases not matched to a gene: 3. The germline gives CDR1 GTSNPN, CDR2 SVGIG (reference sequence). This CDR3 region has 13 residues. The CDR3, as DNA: TGTGCCTGGAGTGAGGGACAGAACTACGAGCAGTACTTC. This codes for CAWSEGQNYEQYF. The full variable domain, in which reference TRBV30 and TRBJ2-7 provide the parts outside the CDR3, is SQTIHQWPATLVQPVGSPLSLECTVEGTSNPNLYWYRQAAGRGLQLLFYSVGIGQISSEVPQNLSASRPQDRQFILSSKKLLLSDSGFYLCAWSEGQNYEQYFGPGTRLTVT.

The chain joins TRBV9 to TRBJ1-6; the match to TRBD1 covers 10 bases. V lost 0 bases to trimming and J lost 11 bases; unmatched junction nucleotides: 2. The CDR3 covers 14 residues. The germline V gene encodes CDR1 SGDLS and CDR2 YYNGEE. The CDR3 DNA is TGTGCCAGCAGCGTAGAGGGACAGGGGCCACCCCTCCACTTT. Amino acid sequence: CASSVEGQGPPLHF.

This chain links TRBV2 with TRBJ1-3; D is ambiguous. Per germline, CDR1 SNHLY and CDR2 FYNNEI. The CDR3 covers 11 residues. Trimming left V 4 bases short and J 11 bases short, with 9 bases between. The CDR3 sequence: CASSVPLAIYF. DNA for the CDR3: TGTGCCAGCAGTGTTCCCCTTGCCATATATTTT.

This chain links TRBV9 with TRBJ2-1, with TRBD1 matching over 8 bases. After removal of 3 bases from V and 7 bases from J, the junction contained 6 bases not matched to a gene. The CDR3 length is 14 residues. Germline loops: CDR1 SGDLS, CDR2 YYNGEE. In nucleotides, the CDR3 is TGTGCCAGCAGCGGACGGACAGGGACGAATGAGCAGTTCTTC. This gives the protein CASSGRTGTNEQFF.

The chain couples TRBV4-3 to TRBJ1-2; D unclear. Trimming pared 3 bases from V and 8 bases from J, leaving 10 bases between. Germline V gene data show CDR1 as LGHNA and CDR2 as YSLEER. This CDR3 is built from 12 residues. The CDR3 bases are TGCGCCAGCAGCCAGGAGGGCTGGGGCTACACCTTC. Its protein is CASSQEGWGYTF.

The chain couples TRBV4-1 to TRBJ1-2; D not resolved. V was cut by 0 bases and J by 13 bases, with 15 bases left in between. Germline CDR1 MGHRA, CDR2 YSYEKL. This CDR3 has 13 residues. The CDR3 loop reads CASSQEVAPICTF. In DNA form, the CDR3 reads TGCGCCAGCAGCCAAGAGGTAGCGCCCATCTGCACCTTC.

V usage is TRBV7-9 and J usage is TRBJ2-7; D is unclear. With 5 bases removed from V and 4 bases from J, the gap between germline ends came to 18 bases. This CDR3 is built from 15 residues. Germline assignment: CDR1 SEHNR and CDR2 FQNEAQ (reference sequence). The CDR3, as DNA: TGTGCCAGCAGCGCGCTCACGCCAGGCAAATACGAGCAGTACTTC. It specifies CASSALTPGKYEQYF.

The CDR3 DNA reads as TGTGCCAGCAGCCAAGATGAGGGCAGCGATCAGCCCCAGCATTTT. This encodes CASSQDEGSDQPQHF. V gene TRBV4-2 combines with J gene TRBJ1-5; no firm D call. Between the trimmed V and J ends, which lost 0 bases and 5 bases, there was a span of 11 bases. CDR1 LGHNA and CDR2 YNFKEQ come from the germline V gene. This CDR3 is built from 15 residues.